A selection of T cell receptor beta chains follows, all from one sample in a study of cytomegalovirus exposure and HLA in healthy donors. Sequenced by immunoSEQ multiplex PCR; TCRdb stores in-frame clones only, minus some. The repertoire holds more than 90,000 clones, 93% seen once, with around 1.1% in the top ten. Sequenced: PBMCs. These receptor sequences come from a woman in her twenties or thirties in good health and CMV-seropositive. CDR3s include the opening cysteine and the closing phenylalanine or tryptophan. The order of the fields is V gene, J gene, clone size, D gene, CDR3 protein, CDR3 DNA. The D gene is left open where the match is weak. Clone size appears in some rows only: once, few, many, or a class for an expanded clone.

v_call: TRBV30
j_call: TRBJ1-2
clone_size: once
d_call: -
cdr3_aa: CAWRVRRGDSGYTF
cdr3_nt: TGTGCCTGGAGGGTACGGAGGGGCGATAGCGGCTACACCTTC

v_call: TRBV4-3
j_call: TRBJ1-5
clone_size: -
d_call: TRBD1
cdr3_aa: CASSQDRGQGESQHF
cdr3_nt: TGCGCCAGCAGCCAAGATAGGGGACAGGGTGAGTCCCAGCATTTT

v_call: TRBV9
j_call: TRBJ1-4
clone_size: -
d_call: TRBD1
cdr3_aa: CASSVWDRGEKLFF
cdr3_nt: TGTGCCAGCAGCGTCTGGGACAGGGGCGAAAAACTGTTTTTT

v_call: TRBV7-3
j_call: TRBJ2-3
clone_size: -
d_call: TRBD2
cdr3_aa: CASTNSSGGVNTQYF
cdr3_nt: TGTGCCAGCACCAATTCTAGCGGGGGGGTGAATACGCAGTATTTT

v_call: TRBV7-6
j_call: TRBJ2-1
clone_size: once
d_call: -
cdr3_aa: CASSSNWREQFF
cdr3_nt: TGTGCCAGCAGCTCGAACTGGAGGGAGCAGTTCTTC

v_call: TRBV11-3
j_call: TRBJ2-3
clone_size: once
d_call: -
cdr3_aa: CASSLGDIYKGTDTQYF
cdr3_nt: TGTGCCAGCAGCTTGGGGGACATTTATAAGGGCACAGATACGCAGTATTTT

v_call: TRBV5-6
j_call: TRBJ2-7
clone_size: -
d_call: -
cdr3_aa: CASSFSGSLREQYF
cdr3_nt: TGTGCCAGCAGCTTCTCGGGATCCCTTAGGGAGCAGTACTTC

v_call: TRBV9
j_call: TRBJ2-7
clone_size: -
d_call: TRBD2
cdr3_aa: CASSATRASGRYEQYF
cdr3_nt: TGTGCCAGCAGCGCAACCCGGGCTAGCGGGAGGTACGAGCAGTACTTC

v_call: TRBV30
j_call: TRBJ2-5
clone_size: -
d_call: -
cdr3_aa: CAWSVSHRVGETQYF
cdr3_nt: TGTGCCTGGAGTGTCTCCCACCGAGTCGGGGAGACCCAGTACTTC

v_call: TRBV28
j_call: TRBJ1-1
clone_size: -
d_call: -
cdr3_aa: CASSLSGGLAFF
cdr3_nt: TGTGCCAGCAGTTTATCAGGAGGGTTAGCTTTCTTT

v_call: TRBV12-2
j_call: TRBJ2-5
clone_size: -
d_call: -
cdr3_aa: CASRSNTSGPQETQYF
cdr3_nt: TGTGCAAGTCGCTCCAACACTAGCGGACCACAAGAGACCCAGTACTTC

v_call: TRBV7-2
j_call: TRBJ1-1
clone_size: -
d_call: TRBD1
cdr3_aa: CASSPTGGTEAFF
cdr3_nt: TGTGCCAGCAGCCCTACAGGGGGCACTGAAGCTTTCTTT

v_call: TRBV4-3
j_call: TRBJ2-7
clone_size: -
d_call: TRBD2
cdr3_aa: CASSQGGTSGRYLSYEQYF
cdr3_nt: TGCGCCAGCAGCCAAGGGGGGACTAGCGGGAGATATCTTTCCTACGAGCAGTACTTC

v_call: TRBV19
j_call: TRBJ1-1
clone_size: -
d_call: -
cdr3_aa: CASSVGQNTEAFF
cdr3_nt: TGTGCCAGTAGTGTGGGACAGAACACTGAAGCTTTCTTT

v_call: TRBV7-9
j_call: TRBJ1-1
clone_size: -
d_call: TRBD1
cdr3_aa: CASSLVGTDRSTPFF
cdr3_nt: TGTGCCAGCAGCTTGGTAGGGACAGACCGAAGTACGCCTTTCTTT

v_call: TRBV27
j_call: TRBJ2-7
clone_size: once
d_call: -
cdr3_aa: CASRLRLRDSPRASFYEQYF
cdr3_nt: TGTGCCAGCAGATTGCGACTCCGGGACTCCCCTAGGGCTTCATTCTACGAGCAGTACTTC

v_call: TRBV5-1
j_call: TRBJ2-6
clone_size: -
d_call: TRBD2
cdr3_aa: CASSSGSGRFSGANVLTF
cdr3_nt: TGCGCCAGCAGCTCAGGCAGCGGGAGGTTTTCTGGGGCCAACGTCCTGACTTTC

v_call: TRBV5-6
j_call: TRBJ2-7
clone_size: -
d_call: -
cdr3_aa: CASSLGTPLYEQYF
cdr3_nt: TGTGCCAGCAGCCTCGGGACTCCCCTTTACGAGCAGTACTTC

v_call: TRBV5-6
j_call: TRBJ2-7
clone_size: -
d_call: TRBD1
cdr3_aa: CASSRPGTGLYEQYF
cdr3_nt: TGTGCCAGCAGCCGCCCCGGGACAGGACTCTACGAGCAGTACTTC

v_call: TRBV28
j_call: TRBJ2-7
clone_size: -
d_call: TRBD1
cdr3_aa: CASRGQAFYEQYF
cdr3_nt: TGTGCCAGCAGAGGACAGGCTTTCTACGAGCAGTACTTC

v_call: TRBV19
j_call: TRBJ2-7
clone_size: -
d_call: -
cdr3_aa: CASSQQGSYEQYF
cdr3_nt: TGTGCCAGTAGTCAACAGGGATCCTACGAGCAGTACTTC

v_call: TRBV2
j_call: TRBJ2-1
clone_size: -
d_call: TRBD2
cdr3_aa: CASNPLRLAGGLLSYNEQFF
cdr3_nt: TGTGCCAGCAACCCCCTTAGACTAGCGGGAGGTTTGCTCTCCTACAATGAGCAGTTCTTC

v_call: TRBV25-1
j_call: TRBJ1-1
clone_size: -
d_call: TRBD1
cdr3_aa: CASTRPLGTGGTEAFF
cdr3_nt: TGTGCCAGCACCCGCCCCCTCGGGACAGGGGGCACTGAAGCTTTCTTT

v_call: TRBV5-4
j_call: TRBJ2-7
clone_size: -
d_call: TRBD2
cdr3_aa: CASSLPGTTTYEQYF
cdr3_nt: TGTGCCAGCAGCTTGCCTGGGACTACGACCTACGAGCAGTACTTC

v_call: TRBV11-2
j_call: TRBJ1-2
clone_size: -
d_call: TRBD1
cdr3_aa: CASSDDRGRYGYTF
cdr3_nt: TGTGCCAGCAGCGACGACAGGGGCCGTTATGGCTACACCTTC

v_call: TRBV18
j_call: TRBJ1-1
clone_size: -
d_call: TRBD1
cdr3_aa: CASSPKDRVNTEAFF
cdr3_nt: TGTGCCAGCTCACCAAAAGACAGGGTGAACACTGAAGCTTTCTTT

v_call: TRBV4-1
j_call: TRBJ2-1
clone_size: -
d_call: -
cdr3_aa: CASSLAGSYNEQFF
cdr3_nt: TGCGCCAGCAGCCTTGCGGGCTCCTACAATGAGCAGTTCTTC

v_call: TRBV10-2
j_call: TRBJ2-7
clone_size: -
d_call: TRBD1
cdr3_aa: CASSGTGTGVYEQYF
cdr3_nt: TGCGCCAGCAGTGGGACCGGGACAGGGGTCTACGAGCAGTACTTC

v_call: TRBV7-9
j_call: TRBJ2-7
clone_size: -
d_call: -
cdr3_aa: CASSPAVRSYEQYF
cdr3_nt: TGTGCCAGCAGCCCCGCTGTGCGCTCTTACGAGCAGTACTTC

v_call: TRBV11-3
j_call: TRBJ1-5
clone_size: -
d_call: -
cdr3_aa: CASRPTGWYGNSNQPQHF
cdr3_nt: TGTGCCAGCAGACCAACAGGGTGGTACGGTAATAGCAATCAGCCCCAGCATTTT

v_call: TRBV20-1
j_call: TRBJ1-3
clone_size: -
d_call: -
cdr3_aa: CSASFQNTIYF
cdr3_nt: TGCAGTGCTAGCTTTCAGAACACCATATATTTT

v_call: TRBV13
j_call: TRBJ2-2
clone_size: -
d_call: TRBD2
cdr3_aa: CASSPNPLAGVGTGELFF
cdr3_nt: TGTGCCAGCAGTCCCAATCCCCTAGCGGGAGTAGGGACCGGGGAGCTGTTTTTT

v_call: TRBV29-1
j_call: TRBJ2-1
clone_size: -
d_call: TRBD1
cdr3_aa: CSVEATGQGASHNEQFF
cdr3_nt: TGCAGCGTTGAAGCCACTGGACAGGGGGCTTCCCACAATGAGCAGTTCTTC

v_call: TRBV2
j_call: TRBJ2-7
clone_size: once
d_call: TRBD2
cdr3_aa: CASSEVSLAGSPIHEQYF
cdr3_nt: TGTGCCAGCAGTGAAGTGTCCCTAGCGGGTTCACCTATCCACGAGCAGTACTTC

v_call: TRBV30
j_call: TRBJ1-2
clone_size: -
d_call: -
cdr3_aa: CAWSVRWDSLDGYTF
cdr3_nt: TGTGCCTGGAGTGTACGGTGGGACTCGCTGGATGGCTACACCTTC

v_call: TRBV11-2
j_call: TRBJ1-5
clone_size: -
d_call: -
cdr3_aa: CASSLEWGGDQPQHF
cdr3_nt: TGTGCCAGCAGCTTAGAGTGGGGGGGCGATCAGCCCCAGCATTTT

v_call: TRBV5-6
j_call: TRBJ2-1
clone_size: -
d_call: TRBD2
cdr3_aa: CASSSEGTSGSYNEQFF
cdr3_nt: TGTGCCAGCAGCTCTGAAGGGACTAGCGGGAGCTACAATGAGCAGTTCTTC

v_call: TRBV5-4
j_call: TRBJ2-7
clone_size: once
d_call: TRBD1
cdr3_aa: CASSLARQGTYEQYF
cdr3_nt: TGTGCCAGCAGCTTGGCCCGACAGGGGACATACGAGCAGTACTTC

v_call: TRBV19
j_call: TRBJ2-7
clone_size: -
d_call: TRBD1
cdr3_aa: CASSNRDSPSYEQYF
cdr3_nt: TGTGCCAGTAGTAACCGGGACAGTCCTTCCTACGAGCAGTACTTC

v_call: TRBV28
j_call: TRBJ1-1
clone_size: -
d_call: TRBD1
cdr3_aa: CASSLWDRVRNTEAFF
cdr3_nt: TGTGCCAGCAGCCTATGGGACAGGGTGAGGAACACTGAAGCTTTCTTT

v_call: TRBV28
j_call: TRBJ1-2
clone_size: -
d_call: -
cdr3_aa: CASKGWINYGYTF
cdr3_nt: TGTGCCAGCAAGGGGTGGATTAACTATGGCTACACCTTC

v_call: TRBV6-6
j_call: TRBJ2-5
clone_size: -
d_call: -
cdr3_aa: CASSRGDSQETQYF
cdr3_nt: TGTGCCAGCAGCCGCGGGGACAGTCAAGAGACCCAGTACTTC

v_call: TRBV19
j_call: TRBJ1-1
clone_size: -
d_call: -
cdr3_aa: CASSGRGSTEAFF
cdr3_nt: TGTGCCAGTAGTGGCAGGGGTAGCACTGAAGCTTTCTTT

v_call: TRBV6-6
j_call: TRBJ2-7
clone_size: -
d_call: TRBD1
cdr3_aa: CASSQGQGADEQYF
cdr3_nt: TGTGCCAGCAGCCAGGGACAGGGGGCCGACGAGCAGTACTTC

v_call: TRBV4-2
j_call: TRBJ1-6
clone_size: -
d_call: TRBD1
cdr3_aa: CASSQRDRGESPLHF
cdr3_nt: TGTGCCAGCAGCCAAAGGGACAGGGGAGAGTCACCCCTCCACTTT

v_call: TRBV11-2
j_call: TRBJ2-7
clone_size: -
d_call: TRBD2
cdr3_aa: CASSLRPGLAEYEQYF
cdr3_nt: TGTGCCAGCAGCTTACGACCGGGACTAGCGGAGTACGAGCAGTACTTC

v_call: TRBV30
j_call: TRBJ1-1
clone_size: -
d_call: -
cdr3_aa: CAWSVKNTEAFF
cdr3_nt: TGTGCCTGGAGTGTCAAGAACACTGAAGCTTTCTTT

v_call: TRBV27
j_call: TRBJ2-5
clone_size: -
d_call: TRBD2
cdr3_aa: CASRQNGLVQETQYF
cdr3_nt: TGTGCCAGCAGGCAGAATGGACTAGTTCAAGAGACCCAGTACTTC

v_call: TRBV28
j_call: TRBJ2-1
clone_size: -
d_call: TRBD2
cdr3_aa: CASSFGGLAGVEQFF
cdr3_nt: TGTGCCAGCAGTTTTGGTGGACTAGCGGGAGTTGAGCAGTTCTTC

v_call: TRBV5-5
j_call: TRBJ2-1
clone_size: -
d_call: -
cdr3_aa: CASSLGPSVGNEQFF
cdr3_nt: TGTGCCAGCAGCTTGGGCCCCAGCGTCGGCAATGAGCAGTTCTTC

v_call: TRBV28
j_call: TRBJ1-2
clone_size: -
d_call: TRBD1
cdr3_aa: CASSSTGVENYGYTF
cdr3_nt: TGTGCCAGCAGTTCGACAGGGGTGGAGAACTATGGCTACACCTTC

v_call: TRBV11-2
j_call: TRBJ2-2
clone_size: once
d_call: TRBD2
cdr3_aa: CASTPVAGRGGLFF
cdr3_nt: TGTGCCAGCACCCCTGTAGCGGGGCGGGGGGGGCTGTTTTTT

v_call: TRBV14
j_call: TRBJ2-1
clone_size: -
d_call: TRBD2
cdr3_aa: CASSQAYGLADPINEQFF
cdr3_nt: TGTGCCAGCAGCCAAGCTTATGGACTAGCGGACCCAATCAATGAGCAGTTCTTC

v_call: TRBV4-3
j_call: TRBJ1-4
clone_size: -
d_call: TRBD1
cdr3_aa: CASSQETGVVGEKLFF
cdr3_nt: TGCGCCAGCAGCCAAGAGACAGGGGTAGTGGGTGAAAAACTGTTTTTT

v_call: TRBV5-6
j_call: TRBJ1-1
clone_size: -
d_call: -
cdr3_aa: CASRKRSKQNTEAFF
cdr3_nt: TGTGCCAGCAGAAAACGATCCAAACAGAACACTGAAGCTTTCTTT

v_call: TRBV10-1
j_call: TRBJ1-5
clone_size: -
d_call: -
cdr3_aa: CATKQAGIGNQPQHF
cdr3_nt: TGCGCCACCAAACAGGCAGGTATTGGCAATCAGCCCCAGCATTTT

v_call: TRBV9
j_call: TRBJ2-7
clone_size: -
d_call: -
cdr3_aa: CASSVEGRFSYEQYF
cdr3_nt: TGTGCCAGCAGCGTAGAGGGGCGGTTCTCCTACGAGCAGTACTTC

v_call: TRBV6-5
j_call: TRBJ1-2
clone_size: -
d_call: TRBD1
cdr3_aa: CASKGTGVYGYTF
cdr3_nt: TGTGCCAGCAAAGGGACAGGGGTTTATGGCTACACCTTC

v_call: TRBV6-1
j_call: TRBJ2-5
clone_size: -
d_call: TRBD1
cdr3_aa: CASTEGQGARETQYF
cdr3_nt: TGTGCCAGCACCGAGGGACAGGGGGCACGGGAGACCCAGTACTTC

v_call: TRBV9
j_call: TRBJ2-5
clone_size: -
d_call: TRBD2
cdr3_aa: CASSVEGAGVWETQYF
cdr3_nt: TGTGCCAGCAGCGTAGAGGGAGCGGGAGTTTGGGAGACCCAGTACTTC